This TCR beta chain was identified in a study of cytomegalovirus exposure and HLA in healthy donors. Study in general: For the roughly 390 genotyped donors, about 81% fell within the Caucasian-associated ancestry cluster.

About this clone itself: The antigen is undetermined.

Healthy bone marrow donors made up the donors. Vbeta (60) and Jbeta (13) primers were used in the PCR. The method was immunoSEQ multiplex PCR; TCRdb's version includes in-frame clones alone and lacks a portion of them. Of approximately 140,000 clones listed, 75% to 85% are singletons. There are 16 residues in the CDR3. Per the germline V gene, CDR1 is MNHNS and CDR2 is SASEGT. Trimming at V came to 3 bases and at J to 9 bases, leaving 10 bases not matched to a gene. General study points: While the bulk of TCR sequences proved rare, some public TCRs turned up in many donors. A later analysis linked a missense DCLRE1C variant to TCR beta V- and J-gene trimming.

Sequencing was done on a sample of PBMCs. The clonotype originates from a man in his fifties in good health and CMV-seropositive. The rearrangement links TRBV6-1 to TRBJ2-1; 11 bases agree with TRBD2. CDR3 amino acids: CASSDNLAGGSGEQFF. The CDR3 DNA is TGTGCCAGCAGTGATAACCTAGCGGGAGGAAGCGGTGAGCAGTTCTTC.